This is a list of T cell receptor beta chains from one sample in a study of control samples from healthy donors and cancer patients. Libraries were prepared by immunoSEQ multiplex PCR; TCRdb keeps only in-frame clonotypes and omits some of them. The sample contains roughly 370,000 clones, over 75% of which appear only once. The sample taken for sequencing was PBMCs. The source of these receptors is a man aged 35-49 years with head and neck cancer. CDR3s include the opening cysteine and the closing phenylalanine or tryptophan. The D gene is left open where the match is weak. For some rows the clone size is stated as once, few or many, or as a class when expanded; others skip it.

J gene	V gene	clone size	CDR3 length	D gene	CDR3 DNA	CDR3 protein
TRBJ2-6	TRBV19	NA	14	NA	TGTGCCAGTAGACAGATAAACGGGGCCAACGTCCTGACTTTC	CASRQINGANVLTF
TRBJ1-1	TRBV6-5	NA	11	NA	TGTGCCAGCGGGTCGGACACTGAAGCTTTCTTT	CASGSDTEAFF
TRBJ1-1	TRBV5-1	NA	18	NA	TGCGCCAGCAGCTCCCCGGGCCGTCGACCCTCTGGGCACACTGAAGCTTTCTTT	CASSSPGRRPSGHTEAFF
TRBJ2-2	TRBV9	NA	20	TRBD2	TGTGCCAGCAGCGCCCGTTTGTTAGCGGGAGGGCCCTCGAACACCGGGGAGCTGTTTTTT	CASSARLLAGGPSNTGELFF
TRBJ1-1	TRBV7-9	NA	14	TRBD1	TGTGCCAGCAGCCGTCAGGGGGCCTCCACTGAAGCTTTCTTT	CASSRQGASTEAFF
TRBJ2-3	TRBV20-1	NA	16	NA	TGCAGTGCTAGTCTGATTGGCGTTTCTAGCACAGATACGCAGTATTTT	CSASLIGVSSTDTQYF
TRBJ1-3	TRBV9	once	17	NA	TGTGCCAGCAGCGTAGGCAACGACAGGATGGGTGGAAACACCATATATTTT	CASSVGNDRMGGNTIYF
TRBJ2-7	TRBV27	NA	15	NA	TGTGCCAGCAGCCGAGGTTTCGGGGCGGTGGGCGAGCAGTACTTC	CASSRGFGAVGEQYF
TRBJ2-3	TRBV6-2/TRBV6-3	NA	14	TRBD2	TGTGCCAGCAGTTACCCGAGCGGGGGGGATACGCAGTATTTT	CASSYPSGGDTQYF
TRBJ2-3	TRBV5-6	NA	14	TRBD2	TGTGCCAGCAGCCGGACTAGCGGCACAGATACGCAGTATTTT	CASSRTSGTDTQYF
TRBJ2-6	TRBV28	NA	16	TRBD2	TGTGCCAGCAGTTTAGCGGGGGGGCTTGGGGCCAACGTCCTGACTTTC	CASSLAGGLGANVLTF
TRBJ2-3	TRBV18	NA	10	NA	TGTGCCAGCTTCTTAGATACGCAGTATTTT	CASFLDTQYF
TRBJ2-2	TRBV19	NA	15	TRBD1	TGTGCCAGTAGTAGGGACAGGGGGCTGACCGGGGAGCTGTTTTTT	CASSRDRGLTGELFF
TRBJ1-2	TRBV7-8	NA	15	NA	TGTGCCAGCAGCTTCCCCGGGACAAAAAACTATGGCTACACCTTC	CASSFPGTKNYGYTF
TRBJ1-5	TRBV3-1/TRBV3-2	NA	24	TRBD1	TGTGCCAGCAGCCATGGATTACGAGGACAGGGAAGCCGGACGGGGCGATTTAACTATCAGCCCCAGCATTTT	CASSHGLRGQGSRTGRFNYQPQHF
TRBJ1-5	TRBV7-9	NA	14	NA	TGTGCCAGCAGCACCTCGGGGGCGCGTCAGCCCCAGCATTTT	CASSTSGARQPQHF
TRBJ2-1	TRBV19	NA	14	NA	TGTGCCAGTAATCCGAGGGAGTCCTACAATGAGCAGTTCTTC	CASNPRESYNEQFF
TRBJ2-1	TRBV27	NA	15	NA	TGTGCCAGCAGTTTGGAGCCCAGCTCCTACAATGAGCAGTTCTTC	CASSLEPSSYNEQFF
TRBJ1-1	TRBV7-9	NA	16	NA	TGTGCCAGCAGCTTCGGCGGCAGCCTCATGAACACTGAAGCTTTCTTT	CASSFGGSLMNTEAFF
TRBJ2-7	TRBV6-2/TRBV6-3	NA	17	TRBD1	TGTGCCAGCAGTTATTCCCCGGGACAGATAATAGGCTACGAGCAGTACTTC	CASSYSPGQIIGYEQYF
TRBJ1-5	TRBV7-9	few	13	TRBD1	TGTGCCAGCAGCCCAGGGGGCCGTCAGCCCCAGCATTTT	CASSPGGRQPQHF
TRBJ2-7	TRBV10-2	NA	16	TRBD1	TGCGCCAGCAGTGAGTCGGGGACAGGGGGCACCTACGAGCAGTACTTC	CASSESGTGGTYEQYF
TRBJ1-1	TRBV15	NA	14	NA	TGTGCCACCAGCACCCGGCTTTCGGGCACTGAAGCTTTCTTT	CATSTRLSGTEAFF
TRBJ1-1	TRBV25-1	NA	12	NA	TGTGCCAGCAGTAGATTGAACACTGAAGCTTTCTTT	CASSRLNTEAFF
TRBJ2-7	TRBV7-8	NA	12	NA	TGTGCCAGCAGCCCCGAGATCTACGAGCAGTACTTC	CASSPEIYEQYF
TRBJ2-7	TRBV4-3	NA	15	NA	TGCGCCAGCAGCCAAGATAACCGGGGGCAGTACGAGCAGTACTTC	CASSQDNRGQYEQYF
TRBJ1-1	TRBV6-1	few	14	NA	TGTGCCAGCAGTGAAGGGGGTTCGGGCACTGAAGCTTTCTTT	CASSEGGSGTEAFF
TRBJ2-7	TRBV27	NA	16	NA	TGTGCCAGCAGTTTAACTCCGGCGGGGGCCTACTACGAGCAGTACTTC	CASSLTPAGAYYEQYF
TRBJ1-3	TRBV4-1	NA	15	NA	TGCGCCAGCAGCCGCAGGAGGGAAGCTGGAAACACCATATATTTT	CASSRRREAGNTIYF
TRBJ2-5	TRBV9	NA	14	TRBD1	TGTGCCAGCAGCCCTCGGACAGGGCTAGAGACCCAGTACTTC	CASSPRTGLETQYF
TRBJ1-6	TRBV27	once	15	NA	TGTGCCAGCAGTTTATCGGTGACGGGGAGTTCACCCCTCCACTTT	CASSLSVTGSSPLHF
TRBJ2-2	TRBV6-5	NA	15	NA	TGTGCCAGCAGTTATAGGCGGCTGAACACCGGGGAGCTGTTTTTT	CASSYRRLNTGELFF
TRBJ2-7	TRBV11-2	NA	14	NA	TGTGCCAGCAGCTTAGTAGGAAGCGGTTACGAGCAGTACTTC	CASSLVGSGYEQYF
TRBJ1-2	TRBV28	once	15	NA	TGTGCCAGCAGCGCATGGACAGCCACTAACTATGGCTACACCTTC	CASSAWTATNYGYTF
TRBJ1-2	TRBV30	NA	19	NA	TGTGCCTGGAGATTATTTGGGGGACTTGAGGGCACGGGTAACTATGGCTACACCTTC	CAWRLFGGLEGTGNYGYTF
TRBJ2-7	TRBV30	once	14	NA	TGTGCCTGGAGGGACTCCGGGACCCCCGGTGAGCAGTACTTC	CAWRDSGTPGEQYF
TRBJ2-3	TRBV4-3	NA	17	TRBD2	TGCGCCAGCAGCCAAGATTGGACGGGGGGAAGCACAGATACGCAGTATTTT	CASSQDWTGGSTDTQYF
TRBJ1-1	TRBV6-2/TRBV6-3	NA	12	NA	TGTGCCAGCAGTTTCCATGACACTGAAGCTTTCTTT	CASSFHDTEAFF
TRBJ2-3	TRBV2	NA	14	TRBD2	TGTGCCAGCAGACGCGGGGGGCCTTTAGATACGCAGTATTTT	CASRRGGPLDTQYF
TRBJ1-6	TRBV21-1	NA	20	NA	TGTGCCAGCAGCAAAGGTACAATATTAGGAGGGGGCAAACGGAATTCACCCCTCCACTTT	CASSKGTILGGGKRNSPLHF
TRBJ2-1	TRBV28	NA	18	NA	TGTGCCAGCAGTTACGCCTTTCCGAGGGGCGCCCCCTACAATGAGCAGTTCTTC	CASSYAFPRGAPYNEQFF
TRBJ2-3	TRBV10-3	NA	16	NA	TGTGCCATCGCCTCGGAGGGGACAATTAGCACAGATACGCAGTATTTT	CAIASEGTISTDTQYF
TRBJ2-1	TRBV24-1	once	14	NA	TGTGCCACCAGTGCAGCGCCCCCCTACAATGAGCAGTTCTTC	CATSAAPPYNEQFF
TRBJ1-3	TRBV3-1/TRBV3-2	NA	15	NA	TGTGCCAGCAGTTTGGACATGAGCTCTGGAAACACCATATATTTT	CASSLDMSSGNTIYF